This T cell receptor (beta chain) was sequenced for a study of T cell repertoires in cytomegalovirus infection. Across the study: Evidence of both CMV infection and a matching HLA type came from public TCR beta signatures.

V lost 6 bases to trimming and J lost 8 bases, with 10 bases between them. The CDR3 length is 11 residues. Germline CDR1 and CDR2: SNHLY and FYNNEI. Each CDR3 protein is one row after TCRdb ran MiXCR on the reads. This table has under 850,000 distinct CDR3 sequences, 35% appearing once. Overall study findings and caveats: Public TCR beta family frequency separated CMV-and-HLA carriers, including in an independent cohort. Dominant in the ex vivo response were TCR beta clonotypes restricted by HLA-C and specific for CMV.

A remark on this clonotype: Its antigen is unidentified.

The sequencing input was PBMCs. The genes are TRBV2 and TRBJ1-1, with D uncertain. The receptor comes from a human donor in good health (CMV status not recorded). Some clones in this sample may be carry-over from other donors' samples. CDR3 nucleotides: TGTGCCAGCAGGGCGTCTCCCGAAGCTTTCTTT. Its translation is CASRASPEAFF. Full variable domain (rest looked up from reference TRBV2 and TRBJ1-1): EPEVTQTPSHQVTQMGQEVILRCVPISNHLYFYWYRQILGQKVEFLVSFYNNEISEKSEIFDDQFSVERPDGSNFTLKIRSTKLEDSAMYFCASRASPEAFFGQGTRLTVV.